This T cell receptor (beta chain) was captured by sequencing in a study of T cell responses to AZD1222 COVID-19 vaccine. CDR3 length: 15 amino acids. Trimming removed 5 bases at V and 6 bases at J, with 14 bases between. Germline CDR1 and CDR2: LGHDT and YNNKEL (reference sequence). Here immunoSEQ multiplex PCR was the method, and the copy in TCRdb shows in-frame clones only, minus some. Found here are approximately 130,000 clones, roughly 92% of them singletons; the top ten hold roughly 1.1%. This chain connects TRBV3-1 (or the pseudogene TRBV3-2) to TRBJ1-6, with D possibly TRBD1 on 6 matching bases. The material sequenced was peripheral blood, taken 28 days after the second AZD1222 dose. The clonotype was recovered from an adult who received the AZD1222 COVID-19 vaccine. DNA of the CDR3: TGTGCCAGCAGCTCCGAGTGGGGGCCTAATTCACCCCTCCACTTT. It encodes CASSSEWGPNSPLHF.